This is a list of T cell receptor beta chains from one sample in a study of blood T cell repertoires in COVID-19. Clones were read by immunoSEQ multiplex PCR, and TCRdb kept only the in-frame ones, dropping some. The sample lists 150,000 to 200,000 clones, about 90% seen once, with about a tenth in the top ten. The sequencing input was peripheral blood. The receptors were sampled from a woman aged 60-75 years with COVID-19, enrolled during active disease. The CDR3 runs from the conserved cysteine through the conserved F or W. Each record gives: J gene, clone size, D gene, V gene, CDR3 DNA, CDR3 protein. The D gene is left open where the match is weak. Expanded clones are given a class, and other clones once, few, many or no size at all.

J gene: TRBJ1-2
clone size: -
D gene: TRBD1
V gene: TRBV28
CDR3 DNA: TGTGCCAGCAGTTCGCCGGGACAGGTTTCTGGCTACACCTTC
CDR3 protein: CASSSPGQVSGYTF

J gene: TRBJ1-5
clone size: -
D gene: -
V gene: TRBV28
CDR3 DNA: TGTGCCAGCAGTTTATCGTCAGGGTACGTTCAGCCCCAGCATTTT
CDR3 protein: CASSLSSGYVQPQHF

J gene: TRBJ2-5
clone size: -
D gene: -
V gene: TRBV5-1
CDR3 DNA: TGCGCCAGCAGCTTGGCCATTTTAGAAGAGACCCAGTACTTC
CDR3 protein: CASSLAILEETQYF

J gene: TRBJ2-1
clone size: -
D gene: -
V gene: TRBV27
CDR3 DNA: TGTGCCAGCAGTTTATTTGAGGGAAGGTCCTACAATGAGCAGTTCTTC
CDR3 protein: CASSLFEGRSYNEQFF

J gene: TRBJ2-2
clone size: -
D gene: -
V gene: TRBV3-1/TRBV3-2
CDR3 DNA: TGTGCCAGCAGCCAAGAAGGGCAGGGGATACGGTCCGGGGAGCTGTTTTTT
CDR3 protein: CASSQEGQGIRSGELFF

J gene: TRBJ1-4
clone size: -
D gene: TRBD1
V gene: TRBV30
CDR3 DNA: TGTGCCTGGTTCCCCCGAGGACAGGGGATTGAAAAACTGTTTTTT
CDR3 protein: CAWFPRGQGIEKLFF

J gene: TRBJ1-1
clone size: -
D gene: -
V gene: TRBV5-4
CDR3 DNA: TGTGCCAGCAGCCCCCGTACAGGGAACACTGAAGCTTTCTTT
CDR3 protein: CASSPRTGNTEAFF

J gene: TRBJ2-3
clone size: few
D gene: -
V gene: TRBV5-4
CDR3 DNA: TGTGCCAGCAGCTTCTTAACTACCGACACAGATACGCAGTATTTT
CDR3 protein: CASSFLTTDTDTQYF

J gene: TRBJ1-5
clone size: -
D gene: TRBD1
V gene: TRBV6-1
CDR3 DNA: TGTGCCAGCAGTGATCGACAGGGGGCGACTCAGCCCCAGCATTTT
CDR3 protein: CASSDRQGATQPQHF

J gene: TRBJ1-1
clone size: -
D gene: -
V gene: TRBV19
CDR3 DNA: TGTGCCAGTAGTATAGCCCGGGGAGTGGCTTTCTTT
CDR3 protein: CASSIARGVAFF

J gene: TRBJ1-2
clone size: -
D gene: -
V gene: TRBV5-5
CDR3 DNA: TGTGCCAGCAGCCCCCTGCCGGGCTATGGCTACACCTTC
CDR3 protein: CASSPLPGYGYTF

J gene: TRBJ1-6
clone size: -
D gene: TRBD1
V gene: TRBV6-2/TRBV6-3
CDR3 DNA: TGTGCCAGCAGTTACTCGGGGACAGGACAATTAACCCTCCACTTT
CDR3 protein: CASSYSGTGQLTLHF

J gene: TRBJ2-7
clone size: -
D gene: TRBD2
V gene: TRBV7-8
CDR3 DNA: TGTGCCAGCAGGGGCGGTCTAGCGGACTACGAGCAGTACTTC
CDR3 protein: CASRGGLADYEQYF

J gene: TRBJ2-2
clone size: -
D gene: TRBD1
V gene: TRBV6-5
CDR3 DNA: TGTGCCAGCAGGGGGGACAGGGTTGGCGGGGAGCTGTTTTTT
CDR3 protein: CASRGDRVGGELFF

J gene: TRBJ2-2
clone size: -
D gene: TRBD2
V gene: TRBV2
CDR3 DNA: TGTGCCAGCACGCCCCCTAGCGGGAGTTTGACCGGGGAGCTGTTTTTT
CDR3 protein: CASTPPSGSLTGELFF

J gene: TRBJ2-1
clone size: -
D gene: TRBD2
V gene: TRBV5-1
CDR3 DNA: TGCGCCAGCAGCTTGAACCCAGCGGGAGGGAGTTTCTACAATGAGCAGTTCTTC
CDR3 protein: CASSLNPAGGSFYNEQFF

J gene: TRBJ1-2
clone size: -
D gene: TRBD1
V gene: TRBV27
CDR3 DNA: TGTGCCAGCAGTTTGACAGGGGGGTATGGCTACACCTTC
CDR3 protein: CASSLTGGYGYTF

J gene: TRBJ1-5
clone size: -
D gene: TRBD1
V gene: TRBV9
CDR3 DNA: TGTGCCAGCAGCTCGGGACAGGGGATCCGCAATCAGCCCCAGCATTTT
CDR3 protein: CASSSGQGIRNQPQHF

J gene: TRBJ2-7
clone size: -
D gene: -
V gene: TRBV5-4
CDR3 DNA: TGTGCCAGCAGCCCGCGGACTTCTCCCTACGAGCAGTACTTC
CDR3 protein: CASSPRTSPYEQYF

J gene: TRBJ1-2
clone size: -
D gene: -
V gene: TRBV7-2
CDR3 DNA: TGTGCCAGCAGCTTAGCGCTAACTAACTATGGCTACACCTTC
CDR3 protein: CASSLALTNYGYTF

J gene: TRBJ2-7
clone size: -
D gene: -
V gene: TRBV6-5
CDR3 DNA: TGTGCCAGCAGGACAGGTCATTCCTACGAGCAGTACTTC
CDR3 protein: CASRTGHSYEQYF

J gene: TRBJ1-4
clone size: -
D gene: TRBD1
V gene: TRBV7-2
CDR3 DNA: TGTGCCAGCAGACGGAGAGGGGGCGGTGAAAAACTGTTTTTT
CDR3 protein: CASRRRGGGEKLFF

J gene: TRBJ2-7
clone size: -
D gene: TRBD2
V gene: TRBV9
CDR3 DNA: TGTGCCAGCAGCGATACTAGCGGGGGTTACGAGCAGTACTTC
CDR3 protein: CASSDTSGGYEQYF

J gene: TRBJ1-1
clone size: -
D gene: TRBD1
V gene: TRBV11-1
CDR3 DNA: TGTGCCAGCAGCCGCTTCACAGGGGTGACTGAAGCTTTCTTT
CDR3 protein: CASSRFTGVTEAFF

J gene: TRBJ2-1
clone size: -
D gene: -
V gene: TRBV9
CDR3 DNA: TGTGCCAGCAGCGTAGGAGAGAGATCCTCCTACAATGAGCAGTTCTTC
CDR3 protein: CASSVGERSSYNEQFF